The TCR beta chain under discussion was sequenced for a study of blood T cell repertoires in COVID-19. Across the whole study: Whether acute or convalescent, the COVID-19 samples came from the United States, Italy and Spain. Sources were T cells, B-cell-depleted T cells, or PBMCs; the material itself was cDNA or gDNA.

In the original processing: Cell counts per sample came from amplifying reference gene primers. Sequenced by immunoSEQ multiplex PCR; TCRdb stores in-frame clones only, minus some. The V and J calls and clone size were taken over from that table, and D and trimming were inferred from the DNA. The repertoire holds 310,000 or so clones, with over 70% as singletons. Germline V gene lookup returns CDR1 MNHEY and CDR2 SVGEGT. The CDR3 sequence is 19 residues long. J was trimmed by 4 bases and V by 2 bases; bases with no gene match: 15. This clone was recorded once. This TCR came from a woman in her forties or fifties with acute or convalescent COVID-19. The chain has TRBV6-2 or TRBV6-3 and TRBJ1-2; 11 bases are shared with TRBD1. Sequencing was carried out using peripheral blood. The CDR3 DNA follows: TGTGCCAGCAGTTACCCAACCAGAAAAACGGACAGGGGGCTCTATGGCTACACCTTC. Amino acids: CASSYPTRKTDRGLYGYTF.